Below, one T cell receptor (beta chain) is given with its context. The CDR3 length is 13 residues. Germline V CDR1 and CDR2: MNHNY, SVGAGI (reference sequence). Trimming pared 4 bases from V and 7 bases from J, leaving 13 bases between. The record originates from a study of cytomegalovirus exposure and HLA in healthy donors. Primers included in the PCR were 60 Vbeta and 13 Jbeta primers. Measured with immunoSEQ multiplex PCR; TCRdb has only the in-frame clones, and not every one. The repertoire includes more than 110,000 clones, 75% to 90% of them detected once, and around 1.3% sits in the top ten. The sequenced sample consisted of PBMCs. This clonotype was obtained from a female donor in good health and CMV-seronegative. The chain recombines TRBV6-6 with TRBJ1-2, with D perhaps matching TRBD1 (6 bases). CDR3 region: CASSLGQGSGYTF. CDR3 nucleotide sequence: TGTGCCAGCAGTTTGGGGCAGGGGTCTGGCTACACCTTC.